This T cell receptor beta chain comes out of a study of human T cells and chemical hapten exposure. Findings and caveats of the study: Donors in the study had alopecia, meaning their immune response may differ from healthy people's.

TCRdb independently ran MiXCR on the RACE reads; one entry per CDR3 protein. The sample yields about 380,000 distinct CDR3 sequences, roughly 5.3% seen once. Sample time point: pre-sensitization, week 0. The sample's treatment: therapeutic diphenylcyclopropenone sensitization with weekly scalp DPC. This clonotype was counted ten times or more. Antigen unknown. The TCR originated in a woman in her 50s with alopecia areata. Some clones in this sample may be carry-over from other donors' samples. This specimen was whole blood, taken in connection with sensitization to the hapten diphenylcyclopropenone (DPC).

CDR3 nucleotides: TGTGCCAGCAGCCTTGAGGCTGCCGGGTACCAAGAGACCCAGTACTTC. Residues: CASSLEAAGYQETQYF. The genes are TRBV13 and TRBJ2-5; D ambiguous. Germline-derived CDR1 and CDR2 are PRHDT and FYEKMQ (reference sequence). The V end was cut by 5 bases, the J end by 0 bases, with 16 bases between. The CDR3 is made up of 16 amino acids.